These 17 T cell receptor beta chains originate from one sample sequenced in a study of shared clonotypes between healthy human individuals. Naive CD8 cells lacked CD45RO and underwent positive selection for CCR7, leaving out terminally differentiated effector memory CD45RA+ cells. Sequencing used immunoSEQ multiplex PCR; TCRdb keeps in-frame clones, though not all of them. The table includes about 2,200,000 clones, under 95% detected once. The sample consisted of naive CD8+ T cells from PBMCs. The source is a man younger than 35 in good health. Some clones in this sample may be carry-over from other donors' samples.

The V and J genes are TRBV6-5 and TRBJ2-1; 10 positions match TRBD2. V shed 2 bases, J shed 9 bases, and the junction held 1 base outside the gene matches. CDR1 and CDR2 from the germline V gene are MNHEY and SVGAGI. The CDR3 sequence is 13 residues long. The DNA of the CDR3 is TGTGCCAGCAGTTACGCTAGCGGGAGTGAGCAGTTCTTC. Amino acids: CASSYASGSEQFF.

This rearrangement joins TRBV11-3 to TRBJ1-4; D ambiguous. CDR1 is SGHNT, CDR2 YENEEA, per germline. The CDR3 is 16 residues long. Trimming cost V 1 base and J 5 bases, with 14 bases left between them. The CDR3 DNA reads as TGTGCCAGCAGCTTAGGTTGGGCAGGTACAAATGAAAAACTGTTTTTT. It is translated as CASSLGWAGTNEKLFF.

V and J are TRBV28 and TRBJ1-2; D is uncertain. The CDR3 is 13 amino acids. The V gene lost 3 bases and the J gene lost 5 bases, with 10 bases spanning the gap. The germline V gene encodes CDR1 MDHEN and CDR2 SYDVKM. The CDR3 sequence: CASSLILGYGYTF. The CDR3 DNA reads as TGTGCCAGCAGTTTGATCCTTGGGTATGGCTACACCTTC.

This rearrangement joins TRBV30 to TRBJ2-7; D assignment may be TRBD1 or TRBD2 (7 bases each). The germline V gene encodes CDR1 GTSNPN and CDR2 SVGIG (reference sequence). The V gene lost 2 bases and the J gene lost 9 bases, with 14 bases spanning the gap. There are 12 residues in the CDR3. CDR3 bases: TGTGCCTGGAGTAACAGGGGAGGGGGGCAGTACTTC. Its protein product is CAWSNRGGGQYF. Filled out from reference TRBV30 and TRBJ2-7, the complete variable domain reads SQTIHQWPATLVQPVGSPLSLECTVEGTSNPNLYWYRQAAGRGLQLLFYSVGIGQISSEVPQNLSASRPQDRQFILSSKKLLLSDSGFYLCAWSNRGGGQYFGPGTRLTVT.

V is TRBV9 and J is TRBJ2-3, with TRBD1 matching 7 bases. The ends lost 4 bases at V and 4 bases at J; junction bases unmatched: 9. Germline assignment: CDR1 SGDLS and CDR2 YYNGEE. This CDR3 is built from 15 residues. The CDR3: CASSTRDSSPDTQYF. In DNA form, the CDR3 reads TGTGCCAGCAGCACCAGGGACAGTTCCCCAGATACGCAGTATTTT.

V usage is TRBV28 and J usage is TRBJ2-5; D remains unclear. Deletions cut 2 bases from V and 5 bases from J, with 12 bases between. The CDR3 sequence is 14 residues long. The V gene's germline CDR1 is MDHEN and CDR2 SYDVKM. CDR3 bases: TGTGCCAGCAGTTTACTTTCGGCGAAGGAGACCCAGTACTTC. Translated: CASSLLSAKETQYF.

CDR3 DNA sequence: TGTGCCACCAGCCTAAGTCCGGGACTAGCGGGAGCCTCCTACGAGCAGTACTTC. This translates into CATSLSPGLAGASYEQYF. J is TRBJ2-7 and V is TRBV15; 14 bases map to TRBD2. The CDR3 totals 18 residues. Trimming at V came to 5 bases and at J to 0 bases, leaving 9 bases not matched to a gene. From germline, CDR1 is LNHNV and CDR2 YYDKDF (reference sequence).

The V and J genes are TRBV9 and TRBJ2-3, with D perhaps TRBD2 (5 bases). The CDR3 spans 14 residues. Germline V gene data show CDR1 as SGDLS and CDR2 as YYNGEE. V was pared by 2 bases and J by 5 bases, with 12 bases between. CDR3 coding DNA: TGTGCCAGCAGCGTCGGACTCGGGATAGATACGCAGTATTTT. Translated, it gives CASSVGLGIDTQYF.

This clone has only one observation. The CDR3 DNA sequence: TGTGCCACCCTGGGGGGCGACGGGATCTCCAGCACAGATACGCAGTATTTT. Translating it yields CATLGGDGISSTDTQYF. The J gene is TRBJ2-3, the V gene TRBV10-3; tentatively, D is TRBD1 or TRBD2 (6 bases each). CDR3 length equals 17 residues. Trimming cost V 10 bases and J 0 bases, with 23 bases left between them. Germline V gene sequence: CDR1 ENHRY, CDR2 SYGVKD.

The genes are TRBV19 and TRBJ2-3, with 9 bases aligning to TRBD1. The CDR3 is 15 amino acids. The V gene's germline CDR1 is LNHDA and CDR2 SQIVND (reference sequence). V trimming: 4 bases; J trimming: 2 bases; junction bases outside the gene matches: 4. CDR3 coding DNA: TGTGCCAGTAGTAGGGGACAGGGATACACAGATACGCAGTATTTT. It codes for CASSRGQGYTDTQYF.

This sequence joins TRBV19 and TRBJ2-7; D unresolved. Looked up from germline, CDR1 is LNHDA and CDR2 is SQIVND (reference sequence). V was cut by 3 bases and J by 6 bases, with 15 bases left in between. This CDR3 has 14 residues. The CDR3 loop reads CASSMGFTGFEQYF. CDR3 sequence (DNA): TGTGCCAGTAGTATGGGGTTTACTGGGTTCGAGCAGTACTTC.

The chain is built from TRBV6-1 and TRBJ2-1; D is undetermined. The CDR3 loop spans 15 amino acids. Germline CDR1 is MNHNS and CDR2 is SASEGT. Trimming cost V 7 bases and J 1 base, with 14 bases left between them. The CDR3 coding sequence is TGTGCCAGCACCCCAAACCCCCGTTCCTACAATGAGCAGTTCTTC. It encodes CASTPNPRSYNEQFF.

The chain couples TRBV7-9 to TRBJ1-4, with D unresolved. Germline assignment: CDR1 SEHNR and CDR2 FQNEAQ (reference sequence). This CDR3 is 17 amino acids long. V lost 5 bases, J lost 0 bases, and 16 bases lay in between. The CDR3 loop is CASSPWGSGTTNEKLFF. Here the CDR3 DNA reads TGTGCCAGCAGCCCTTGGGGAAGTGGAACAACTAATGAAAAACTGTTTTTT.

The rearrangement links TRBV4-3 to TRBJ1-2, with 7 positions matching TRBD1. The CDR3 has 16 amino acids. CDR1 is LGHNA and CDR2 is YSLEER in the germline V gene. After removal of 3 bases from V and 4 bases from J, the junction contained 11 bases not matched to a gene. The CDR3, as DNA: TGCGCCAGCAGCCACGGTCGGGCAGGGGGGATCTATGGCTACACCTTC. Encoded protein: CASSHGRAGGIYGYTF.

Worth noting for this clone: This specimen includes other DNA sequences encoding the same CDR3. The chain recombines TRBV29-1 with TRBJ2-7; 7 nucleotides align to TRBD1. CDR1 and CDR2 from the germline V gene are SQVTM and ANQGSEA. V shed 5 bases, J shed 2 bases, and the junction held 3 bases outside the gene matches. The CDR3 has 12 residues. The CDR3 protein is CSVWGQTYEQYF. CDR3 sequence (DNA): TGCAGCGTTTGGGGACAGACCTACGAGCAGTACTTC.

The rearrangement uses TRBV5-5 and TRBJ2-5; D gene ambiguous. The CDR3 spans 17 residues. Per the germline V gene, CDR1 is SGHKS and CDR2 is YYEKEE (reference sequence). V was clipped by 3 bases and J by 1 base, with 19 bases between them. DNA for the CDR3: TGTGCCAGCAGCTCCCTCTACAGAGACCCCCTCCAAGAGACCCAGTACTTC. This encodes CASSSLYRDPLQETQYF.

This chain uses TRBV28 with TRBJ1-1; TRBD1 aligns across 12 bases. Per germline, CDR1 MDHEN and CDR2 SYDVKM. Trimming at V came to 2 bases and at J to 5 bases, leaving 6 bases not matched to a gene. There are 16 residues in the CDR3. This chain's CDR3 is CASSLGTGGLVTEAFF. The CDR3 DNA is TGTGCCAGCAGTTTAGGGACAGGGGGCTTGGTTACTGAAGCTTTCTTT.